This TCR beta chain derives from a study of cytomegalovirus exposure and HLA in healthy donors. Study-level background: The 500 to 750 first-cohort repertoires and the 130 or so validation repertoires shared the same platform, a later analysis reported.

The germline V gene encodes CDR1 SGDLS and CDR2 YYNGEE. The V and J ends lost 3 bases and 4 bases respectively, with 13 bases between them. This CDR3 is 14 amino acids long. The data were produced by immunoSEQ multiplex PCR, yet TCRdb's version contains in-frame clones alone and is incomplete. This sample yields about 200,000 clones, of which around 86% are seen a single time; 2% belongs to the top ten. What was sequenced was PBMCs. The chain employs TRBV9 and TRBJ1-2, with D possibly TRBD1 on 6 matching bases. The receptor was isolated from a woman aged 18-29 years in good health and CMV-seropositive. CDR3 coding DNA: TGTGCCAGCAGCGAGGGGGATAGGGTCTATGGCTACACCTTC. The encoded protein is CASSEGDRVYGYTF.